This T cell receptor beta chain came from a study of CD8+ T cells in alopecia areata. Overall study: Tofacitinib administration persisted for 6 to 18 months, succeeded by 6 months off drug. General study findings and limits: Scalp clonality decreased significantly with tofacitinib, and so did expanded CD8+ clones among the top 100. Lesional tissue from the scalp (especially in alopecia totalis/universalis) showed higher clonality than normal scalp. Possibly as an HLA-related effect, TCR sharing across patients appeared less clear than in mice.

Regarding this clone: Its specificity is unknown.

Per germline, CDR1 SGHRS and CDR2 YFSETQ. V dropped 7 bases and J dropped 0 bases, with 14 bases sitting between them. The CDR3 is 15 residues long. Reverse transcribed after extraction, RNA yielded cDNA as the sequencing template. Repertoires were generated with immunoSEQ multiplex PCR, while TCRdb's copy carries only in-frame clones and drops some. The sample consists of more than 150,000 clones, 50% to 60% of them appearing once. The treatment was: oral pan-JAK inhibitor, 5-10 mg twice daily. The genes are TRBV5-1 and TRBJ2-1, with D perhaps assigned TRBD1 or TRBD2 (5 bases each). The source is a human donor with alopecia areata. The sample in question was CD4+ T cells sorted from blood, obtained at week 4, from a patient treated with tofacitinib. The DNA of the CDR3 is TGCGCCAGCCGCTGGGCAGGGAGCTCCTACAATGAGCAGTTCTTC. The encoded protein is CASRWAGSSYNEQFF.